The 5 T cell receptor beta chains below all came from one sample that was sequenced in a study of blood T cell repertoires in COVID-19. Produced via immunoSEQ multiplex PCR; TCRdb's table is partial and in-frame only. Of about 190,000 clones detected, 88% appear once; the ten largest clones hold 5% to 6.5%. What was sequenced was peripheral blood. These receptor sequences come from a man in his forties with active or convalescent COVID-19.

J is TRBJ2-2 and V is TRBV5-1, with a tentative D call TRBD2 (6 bases). The V end was cut by 5 bases, the J end by 0 bases, with 14 bases between. Per the germline V gene, CDR1 is SGHRS and CDR2 is YFSETQ. There are 16 residues in the CDR3. For the CDR3, the DNA is TGCGCCAGCAGAACCGGGAGCCGTTCGAACACCGGGGAGCTGTTTTTT. Protein sequence: CASRTGSRSNTGELFF.

The chain joins TRBV6-5 to TRBJ1-5; TRBD1 might be the D (6 bases). This CDR3 contains 13 residues. CDR1 and CDR2 (germline): MNHEY, SVGAGI. V lost 8 bases and J 6 bases, leaving 14 bases between the germline ends. The CDR3 DNA sequence: TGTGCCAGCGGGGGGGCAGTGGGTCAGCCCCAGCATTTT. This codes for CASGGAVGQPQHF.

V and J are TRBV10-1 and TRBJ2-6; a weak D match, TRBD2 (6 bases). V was shortened by 3 bases and J by 2 bases, with 11 bases between the two germline ends. Germline values: CDR1 WNHNN, CDR2 SYGVQD (reference sequence). This CDR3 region has 16 residues. The DNA of the CDR3 is TGCGCCAGCAGTGAATCGAGGGAGGCTGGGGCCAACGTCCTGACTTTC. This codes for CASSESREAGANVLTF.

V is TRBV2 and J is TRBJ2-5; D call uncertain. Trimming shortened V by 7 bases and J by 4 bases, and 13 bases separated the two germline ends. The V gene's germline CDR1 is SNHLY and CDR2 FYNNEI. The CDR3 has 13 residues. The CDR3 DNA reads TGTGCCAGCATAAGTCGGAGAGGAGAGACCCAGTACTTC. Translation: CASISRRGETQYF.

The V gene is TRBV12-5, the J gene TRBJ1-3; no clear D gene. CDR1 is LGHNT, CDR2 FRNRAP, per germline. This CDR3 region has 17 residues. V lost 0 bases, J lost 0 bases, and 12 bases lay in between. The CDR3 nucleotides are TGTGCTAGTGGTTTGGTACGGTTACTTCACTCTGGAAACACCATATATTTT. Protein: CASGLVRLLHSGNTIYF.